Listed below are T cell receptor beta chains from one sample, sequenced in a study of CD8+ T cells in alopecia areata. Libraries were prepared by immunoSEQ multiplex PCR; TCRdb keeps only in-frame clonotypes and omits some of them. Here the sample spans approximately 140,000 clones, more than 40% being singletons. The sequenced sample consisted of CD4+ T cells sorted from blood. Receptors originate from a human donor with alopecia areata. CDR3s include the opening cysteine and the closing phenylalanine or tryptophan. A D gene is named only where the DNA matches it firmly. For some rows the clone size is stated as once, few or many, or as a class when expanded; others skip it.

J gene | clone size | D gene | V gene | CDR3 DNA | CDR3 protein
TRBJ1-4 | - | TRBD1 | TRBV9 | TGTGCCAGCAGCGTAGGGACAGGGTTTGAAAAACTGTTTTTT | CASSVGTGFEKLFF
TRBJ1-1 | once | - | TRBV29-1 | TGCAGCGTTCCTGACAGTCCCACTGAAGCTTTCTTT | CSVPDSPTEAFF
TRBJ1-6 | once | TRBD1 | TRBV29-1 | TGCAGCGTGATGGACAGGGCAAATTCACCCCTCCACTTT | CSVMDRANSPLHF
TRBJ2-5 | - | - | TRBV7-9 | TGTGCCAGCAGCCCCGGGATTTCCAAAGAGACCCAGTACTTC | CASSPGISKETQYF
TRBJ2-6 | - | TRBD1 | TRBV28 | TGTGCCAGCAGTTTGGGACAGGGACTCTCTGGGGCCAACGTCCTGACTTTC | CASSLGQGLSGANVLTF
TRBJ2-7 | few | - | TRBV27 | TGTGCCAGTAGGACGGAGCTGACCTACGAGCAGTACTTC | CASRTELTYEQYF
TRBJ1-2 | - | TRBD1 | TRBV20-1 | TGCAGTCCCTGGACAGGGAACGGCTACACCTTC | CSPWTGNGYTF
TRBJ2-7 | - | TRBD2 | TRBV27 | TGTGCCAGCAGTGCCCTAGCGGGAGCAACGGGCGAGCAGTACTTC | CASSALAGATGEQYF
TRBJ2-1 | - | TRBD2 | TRBV9 | TGTGCCAGCAGCGTAGCTGTAAGCGGGAGCGTAAATGAGCAGTTCTTC | CASSVAVSGSVNEQFF
TRBJ2-5 | - | - | TRBV2 | TGTGCCAGCAGTGAAGCGTTGGGACTGGGGAAAGAGACCCAGTACTTC | CASSEALGLGKETQYF
TRBJ2-1 | - | TRBD2 | TRBV27 | TGTGCCAGCAGTTTATACGGGACTAGCGGGAGCTATGAGCAGTTCTTC | CASSLYGTSGSYEQFF
TRBJ2-7 | few | - | TRBV5-1 | TGCGCCAGCAGCAACATCTACGAGCAGTACTTC | CASSNIYEQYF
TRBJ1-5 | once | - | TRBV29-1 | TGCAGCGTCGAAGAGGCTGAGGGCCAGCCCCAGCATTTT | CSVEEAEGQPQHF
TRBJ2-1 | - | TRBD2 | TRBV11-2 | TGTGCCAGCAGTAGGCAGGGAAATCCGGGACTAGCGGAAAATGAGCAGTTCTTC | CASSRQGNPGLAENEQFF
TRBJ2-3 | - | TRBD1 | TRBV29-1 | TGCAGCGTCTCTCCGGGACAGGGGGTTGTAGATACGCAGTATTTT | CSVSPGQGVVDTQYF
TRBJ1-3 | - | - | TRBV30 | TGTGCCTGGGCGCACAGTCTCTCTGGAAACACCATATATTTT | CAWAHSLSGNTIYF
TRBJ2-1 | - | TRBD2 | TRBV5-1 | TGCGCCAGCAGCTCCGGGACTAGCGGGTCCTACAATGAGCAGTTCTTC | CASSSGTSGSYNEQFF
TRBJ1-1 | - | - | TRBV5-1 | TGCGCCAGCAGCCCGTCGTTTGGCGTCCGGACTGAAGCTTTCTTT | CASSPSFGVRTEAFF
TRBJ2-5 | - | - | TRBV28 | TGTGCCAGCGGGCTAGCGTATGAGACCCAGTACTTC | CASGLAYETQYF
TRBJ1-4 | few | TRBD1 | TRBV6-6 | TGTGCCAGCAAGAAGGGGGCCTTAAATGAAAAACTGTTTTTT | CASKKGALNEKLFF
TRBJ2-7 | few | TRBD2 | TRBV15 | TGTGCCACCAGCCCGAAGCGGGGATTGGGACCCTACGAGCAGTACTTC | CATSPKRGLGPYEQYF
TRBJ1-1 | few | TRBD1 | TRBV2 | TGTGCCAGCATCATCGACAGGGTGGGGAACACTGAAGCTTTCTTT | CASIIDRVGNTEAFF
TRBJ2-7 | - | - | TRBV9 | TGTGCCAGCAGCGTTAGGGAGGTTTCCTACGAGCAGTACTTC | CASSVREVSYEQYF
TRBJ2-3 | few | TRBD2 | TRBV2 | TGTGCCAGCGGTGACGGGAGGACAGATACGCAGTATTTT | CASGDGRTDTQYF
TRBJ2-7 | few | TRBD1 | TRBV5-1 | TGCGCCAGCAGCTTGGGAGGGACAGACCTCAAGCAGTACTTC | CASSLGGTDLKQYF
TRBJ2-7 | few | - | TRBV9 | TGTGCCAGCAGCGTAGCGGGCGCCTACGAGCAGTACTTC | CASSVAGAYEQYF
TRBJ2-5 | - | - | TRBV4-1 | TGCGCCAGCAGCCAAGAGGAACTCCCGGAGACCCAGTACTTC | CASSQEELPETQYF
TRBJ1-1 | few | - | TRBV7-9 | TGTGCCAGCAGCTGGGACTTCCGAAACACTGAAGCTTTCTTT | CASSWDFRNTEAFF
TRBJ2-5 | - | - | TRBV7-3 | TGTGCCAGCAGCATCCAGCCAGGGGGACTAGAGACCCAGTACTTC | CASSIQPGGLETQYF